This T cell receptor beta chain was found in a study of response to subunit inactivated influenza vaccine. After removal of 2 bases from V and 4 bases from J, the junction contained 9 bases not matched to a gene. Germline V gene sequence: CDR1 GTSNPN, CDR2 SVGIG (reference sequence). The CDR3 length is 15 residues. Overall study results and limits: Only a handful of new T cells, the authors suggested, are recruited with each seasonal influenza vaccination.

TCRdb ran MiXCR on the RT-PCR reads and lists one entry per CDR3 protein. Altogether approximately 570,000 distinct CDR3 sequences are present, roughly 8.2% being singletons, with the ten largest covering around 13%. This clonotype was recorded a few times. Antigen: not known. This TCR was sampled from a man between 50 and 69 years old who received an inactivated influenza vaccine. The V gene is TRBV30, the J gene TRBJ2-7; 9 bases are shared with TRBD2. The source material was PBMCs from blood, sampled less than 30 months after vaccination. CDR3 loop: CAWSPLSGGGYEQYF. CDR3 nucleotides: TGTGCCTGGAGTCCCCTTAGCGGGGGAGGATACGAGCAGTACTTC.